The 2 T cell receptor beta chains below were found in one sample sequenced in a study of OX40 agonist ivuxolimab in advanced cancers. The table came from immunoSEQ multiplex PCR; TCRdb's copy has only in-frame clones and leaves some out. The sample has tens of thousands of clones; roughly 88% are singletons. The source was CD4+ or CD8+ T cells sorted from blood, collected in a trial of the OX40 agonist ivuxolimab. The receptors derive from an adult with an advanced solid tumor such as melanoma, head and neck, liver or kidney cancer.

This rearrangement joins TRBV5-4 to TRBJ1-1; perhaps TRBD1 as D (6 bases). V was cut by 1 base and J by 0 bases, with 7 bases left in between. This CDR3 comprises 14 residues. Germline CDR1 SGHNT, CDR2 YYREEE (reference sequence). CDR3: CASSLQGMNTEAFF. The CDR3 coding sequence is TGTGCCAGCAGCTTGCAGGGGATGAACACTGAAGCTTTCTTT.

The chain links TRBV9 to TRBJ2-5; 11 bases fit TRBD2. Trimming took 0 bases from V and 13 from J; bases not matched to a gene: 8. Germline V gene sequence: CDR1 SGDLS, CDR2 YYNGEE. The CDR3 has 14 amino acids. This CDR3 reads CASSVDPSGRPVYF. CDR3 in DNA: TGTGCCAGCAGCGTAGATCCTAGCGGGAGGCCCGTGTACTTC.